This passage covers 5 T cell receptor beta chains from one sample sequenced in a study of blood T cell repertoires in COVID-19. The data were produced by immunoSEQ multiplex PCR, yet TCRdb's version contains in-frame clones alone and is incomplete. The data show some 400,000 clones, approximately 87% seen once. Material: peripheral blood. The source is a woman younger than 45 with COVID-19, enrolled during active disease.

The rearrangement links TRBV10-3 to TRBJ2-7, with TRBD1 as a possible D gene (5 bases). Trimming took 4 bases from V and 4 from J, leaving 11 bases between them. CDR3 length: 13 residues. CDR1 is ENHRY, CDR2 SYGVKD, per germline. CDR3 sequence reads: CAISGQGNYEQYF. CDR3 bases: TGTGCCATCAGTGGGCAGGGCAATTACGAGCAGTACTTC.

This clone was seen only once. The V gene is TRBV9, the J gene TRBJ1-3, with D possibly TRBD1 on 6 matching bases. CDR3 length equals 17 residues. The germline CDR1 and CDR2 sequences are SGDLS and YYNGEE. Deletions cut 1 base from V and 0 bases from J, with 14 bases between. The CDR3 sequence: CASSVIGTRVSGNTIYF. DNA of the CDR3: TGTGCCAGCAGCGTAATTGGGACAAGGGTCTCTGGAAACACCATATATTTT.

The rearrangement uses TRBV3-1 (or the pseudogene TRBV3-2) and TRBJ2-7; 7 bases are shared with TRBD2. V lost 2 bases to trimming and J lost 4 bases; unmatched junction nucleotides: 8. There are 15 residues in the CDR3. Germline V CDR1 and CDR2: LGHDT, YNNKEL (reference sequence). CDR3 in DNA: TGTGCCAGCAGCCAAACGTGGGAGGGCAGTTACGAGCAGTACTTC. This sequence encodes CASSQTWEGSYEQYF.

This clone was picked up a small number of times. This sequence joins TRBV28 and TRBJ2-1; 9 bases align to TRBD2. This CDR3 is 17 amino acids long. CDR1 is MDHEN, CDR2 SYDVKM, per germline. After removal of 5 bases from V and 7 bases from J, the junction contained 15 bases not matched to a gene. The CDR3 DNA reads TGTGCCAGCAGTCATAAAGGGGTGGCGGGAGGGGGGAATGAGCAGTTCTTC. As protein: CASSHKGVAGGGNEQFF.

The chain links TRBV9 to TRBJ2-2; D not certain. Germline values: CDR1 SGDLS, CDR2 YYNGEE. This CDR3 contains 16 residues. V lost 0 bases to trimming and J lost 6 bases, with 15 bases between them. The CDR3 coding sequence is TGTGCCAGCAGCGTAGATCCCCCGAGCGTCGCCGGGGAGCTGTTTTTT. It is translated as CASSVDPPSVAGELFF.